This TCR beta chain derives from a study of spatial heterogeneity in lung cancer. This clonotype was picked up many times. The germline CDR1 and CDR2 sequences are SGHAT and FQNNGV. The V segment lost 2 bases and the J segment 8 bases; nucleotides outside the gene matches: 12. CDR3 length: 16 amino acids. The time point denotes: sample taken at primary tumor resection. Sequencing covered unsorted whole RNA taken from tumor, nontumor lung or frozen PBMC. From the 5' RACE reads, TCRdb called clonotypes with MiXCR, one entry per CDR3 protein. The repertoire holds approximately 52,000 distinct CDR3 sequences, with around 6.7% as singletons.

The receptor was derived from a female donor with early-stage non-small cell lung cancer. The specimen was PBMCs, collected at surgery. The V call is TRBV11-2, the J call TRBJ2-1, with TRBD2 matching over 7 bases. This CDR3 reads CASSLREGYPRDEQFF. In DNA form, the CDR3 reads TGTGCCAGCAGCTTAAGGGAGGGGTACCCCAGAGATGAGCAGTTCTTC.